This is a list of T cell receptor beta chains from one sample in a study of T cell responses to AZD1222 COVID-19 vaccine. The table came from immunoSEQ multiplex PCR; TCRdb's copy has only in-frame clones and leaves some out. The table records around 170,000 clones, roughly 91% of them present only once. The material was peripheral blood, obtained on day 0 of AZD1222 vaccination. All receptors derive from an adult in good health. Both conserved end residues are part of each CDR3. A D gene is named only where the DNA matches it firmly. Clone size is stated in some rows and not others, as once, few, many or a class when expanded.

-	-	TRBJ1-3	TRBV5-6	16	TGTGCCAGCAGCTTGGCGGGGGGCCTAACTGGAAACACCATATATTTT	CASSLAGGLTGNTIYF
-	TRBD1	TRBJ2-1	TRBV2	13	TGTGCCAGCAATCAGGACAGGGAGAATGAGCAGTTCTTC	CASNQDRENEQFF
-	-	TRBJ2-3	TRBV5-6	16	TGTGCCAGCAGCTTACCCGGGACAACTAGCACAGATACGCAGTATTTT	CASSLPGTTSTDTQYF
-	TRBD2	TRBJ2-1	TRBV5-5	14	TGTGCCAGCAGCCCACGGGGGGACTACAATGAGCAGTTCTTC	CASSPRGDYNEQFF
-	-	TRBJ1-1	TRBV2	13	TGTGCCAGCAGAAGGACAACGAACACTGAAGCTTTCTTT	CASRRTTNTEAFF
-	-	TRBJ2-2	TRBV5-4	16	TGTGCCAGCAGCTTGGCCGGGCAGGCGAACACCGGGGAGCTGTTTTTT	CASSLAGQANTGELFF
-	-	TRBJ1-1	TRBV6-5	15	TGTGCCAGCAGTTCGCCCCACGGAAGGAACACTGAAGCTTTCTTT	CASSSPHGRNTEAFF
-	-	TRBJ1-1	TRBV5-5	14	TGTGCCAGCAGCCCGCTGGGGGGCGGGACTGAAGCTTTCTTT	CASSPLGGGTEAFF
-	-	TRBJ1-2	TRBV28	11	TGTGCCAGCAAGAGCGGACAGCGACACACCTTC	CASKSGQRHTF
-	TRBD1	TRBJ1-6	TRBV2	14	TGTGCCAGCAGTGGAGGACAGGGAGGGGTCCCCCTCCACTTT	CASSGGQGGVPLHF
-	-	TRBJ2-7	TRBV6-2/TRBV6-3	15	TGTGCCAGCAGTTACGCGGCAAGTCGCCACTCCGAGCAGTACTTC	CASSYAASRHSEQYF
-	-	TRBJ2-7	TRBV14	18	TGTGCCAGCAGCCAAGTTATAACCCGGACCGGAAAATCCTACGAGCAGTACTTC	CASSQVITRTGKSYEQYF
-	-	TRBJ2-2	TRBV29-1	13	TGCAGCGTTGTAGTCCCGAACACCGGGGAGCTGTTTTTT	CSVVVPNTGELFF
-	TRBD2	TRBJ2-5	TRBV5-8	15	TGTGCCAGCAGCTTAGGGACTAACTACCAAGAGACCCAGTACTTC	CASSLGTNYQETQYF
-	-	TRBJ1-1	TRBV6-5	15	TGTGCCAGCAGTTACGCCGCAGACAGCCACACTGAAGCTTTCTTT	CASSYAADSHTEAFF
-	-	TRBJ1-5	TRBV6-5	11	TGTGCCAGCAACGAGGATCAGCCCCAGCATTTT	CASNEDQPQHF
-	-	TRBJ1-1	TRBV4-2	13	TGTGCCAGCAGCCAAGCCAGGGAAACTGAAGCTTTCTTT	CASSQARETEAFF
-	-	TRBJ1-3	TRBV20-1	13	TGCAGTGCTAGTCCGATCTCTGGAAACACCATATATTTT	CSASPISGNTIYF
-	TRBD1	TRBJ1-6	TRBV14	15	TGTGCCAGCAGCCAGATGACAGGGGGAAATTCACCCCTCCACTTT	CASSQMTGGNSPLHF
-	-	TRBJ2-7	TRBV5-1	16	TGCGCCAGCAGCTTAGTCCTACATGGGGCGTCGGACGAGCAGTACTTC	CASSLVLHGASDEQYF
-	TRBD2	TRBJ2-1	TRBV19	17	TGTGCCAGTAGTTTCGGGGTAGCGGGCTACTCCTACAATGAGCAGTTCTTC	CASSFGVAGYSYNEQFF
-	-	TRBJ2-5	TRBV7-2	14	TGTGCCAGCAGCCCTACCCTAATGGGAGAGACCCAGTACTTC	CASSPTLMGETQYF
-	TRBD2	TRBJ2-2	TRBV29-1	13	TGCAGCGCCGAGAAACCGGGACTAGCGGAGCTGTTTTTT	CSAEKPGLAELFF
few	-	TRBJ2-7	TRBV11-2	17	TGTGCCAGCAGCTTAGGAGGGTACGGGCACCTGTCCTACGAGCAGTACTTC	CASSLGGYGHLSYEQYF
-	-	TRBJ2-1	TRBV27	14	TGTGCCAGCAGTTTAAGGGGGGGTTACAATGAGCAGTTCTTC	CASSLRGGYNEQFF
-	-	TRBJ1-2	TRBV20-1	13	TGCAGTGCTAGTCGGGGGGCAGACTATGGCTACACCTTC	CSASRGADYGYTF
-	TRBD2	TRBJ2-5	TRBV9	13	TGTGCCAGCAGCACCCAGCGGGGAGAGACCCAGTACTTC	CASSTQRGETQYF
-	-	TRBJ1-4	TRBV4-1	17	TGCGCCAGCAGCCCAATACTACTGGGGGCCAAGCTTGAAAAACTGTTTTTT	CASSPILLGAKLEKLFF
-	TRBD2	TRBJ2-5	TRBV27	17	TGTGCCAGCAGTTTATACAGCCTAGCGGGAGGAGGAGAGACCCAGTACTTC	CASSLYSLAGGGETQYF
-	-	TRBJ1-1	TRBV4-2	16	TGTGCCAGCAGCCAAGATATGGCCAGTATGAACACTGAAGCTTTCTTT	CASSQDMASMNTEAFF
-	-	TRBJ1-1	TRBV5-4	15	TGTGCCAGCAGCTTGGGGGACGGACATAGCGCTGAAGCTTTCTTT	CASSLGDGHSAEAFF
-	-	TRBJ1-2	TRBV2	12	TGTGCCAGCAGTGAACGGCATAATGGCTACACCTTC	CASSERHNGYTF
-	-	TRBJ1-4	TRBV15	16	TGTGCCACCAGCACCTACCAACAGGGTGCTAATGAAAAACTGTTTTTT	CATSTYQQGANEKLFF
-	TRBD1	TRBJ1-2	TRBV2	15	TGTGCCAGCAGCCAAAGCGGGACAGTTCGTTATGGCTACACCTTC	CASSQSGTVRYGYTF
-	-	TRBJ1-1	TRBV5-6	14	TGTGCCAGCAGCACGGGGGCGAGGAACACTGAAGCTTTCTTT	CASSTGARNTEAFF
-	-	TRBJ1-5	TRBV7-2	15	TGTGCCAGCAGCCCAGCCCCAGGGGATCATCAGCCCCAGCATTTT	CASSPAPGDHQPQHF
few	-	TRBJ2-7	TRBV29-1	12	TGCAGCGGAATCCTCGGGGGTTACGAGCAGTACTTC	CSGILGGYEQYF
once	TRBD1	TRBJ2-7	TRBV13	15	TGTGCCAGCAGCTTCTGGGGACAGGGGTCCTACGAGCAGTACTTC	CASSFWGQGSYEQYF
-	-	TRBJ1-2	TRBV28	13	TGTGCCAGCAGCCGAGACGGGGACTATGGCTACACCTTC	CASSRDGDYGYTF
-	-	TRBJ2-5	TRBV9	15	TGTGCCAGCAGCGCTGGAATGGTCCCTCAAGAGACCCAGTACTTC	CASSAGMVPQETQYF
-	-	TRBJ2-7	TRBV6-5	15	TGTGCCAGCAGTACCTACTCGTCCAGGGCCTACGAGCAGTACTTC	CASSTYSSRAYEQYF
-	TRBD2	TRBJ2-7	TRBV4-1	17	TGCGCCAGCAGCCAAGAGGGGGGAGGGCGAAGCTCCTACGAGCAGTACTTC	CASSQEGGGRSSYEQYF
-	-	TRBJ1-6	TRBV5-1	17	TGCGCCAGCAGCTTGGCTTTAAGGACAGCCTATAATTCACCCCTCCACTTT	CASSLALRTAYNSPLHF